A selection of T cell receptor beta chains follows, all from one sample in a study of T cell responses to AZD1222 COVID-19 vaccine. Clones were sequenced by immunoSEQ multiplex PCR, and TCRdb holds only the in-frame ones, with some missing. The data contain 120,000 or so clones, around 89% of them singletons. This sample comprised peripheral blood, obtained on day 0 of MenACWY control vaccination. The receptors were sampled from an adult in good health. CDR3s include the opening cysteine and the closing phenylalanine or tryptophan. The D gene is left open where the match is weak. Rows may omit the clone size; those that give it use once, few, many or a size class.

clone size,J gene,V gene,D gene,CDR3 DNA,CDR3 protein
.,TRBJ2-5,TRBV18,.,TGTGCCAGCTCACCATTCGGCAGGGAGACCCAGTACTTC,CASSPFGRETQYF
.,TRBJ1-3,TRBV7-9,.,TGTGCCAGCAGCCCGCCGAGGGCTGGAAACACCATATATTTT,CASSPPRAGNTIYF
.,TRBJ2-3,TRBV7-6,.,TGTGCCAGCAGCTCCGGCCAGGGGACAGATACGCAGTATTTT,CASSSGQGTDTQYF
.,TRBJ1-5,TRBV12-3/TRBV12-4,.,TGTGCCAGCACCGGACAGCTCAATCAGCCCCAGCATTTT,CASTGQLNQPQHF
.,TRBJ1-6,TRBV3-1/TRBV3-2,.,TGTGCCAGCAGCCAAGTCCAGATTTGGGGCAATTCACCCCTCCACTTT,CASSQVQIWGNSPLHF
.,TRBJ1-2,TRBV12-5,TRBD1,TGTGCTAGTGGTTTGATAGGGGGCGCGTCTTACACCTTC,CASGLIGGASYTF
.,TRBJ2-2,TRBV5-8,.,TGTGCCAGCAGCTTGGGACAGTTAAACACCGGGGAGCTGTTTTTT,CASSLGQLNTGELFF
.,TRBJ1-6,TRBV27,.,TGTGCCAGCAGTTTAAAACGTGGAAATTATAATTCACCCCTCCACTTT,CASSLKRGNYNSPLHF
.,TRBJ1-1,TRBV11-3,.,TGTGCCAGCAGCCGGGACACCAATACGGAAGAGGCTTTCTTT,CASSRDTNTEEAFF
.,TRBJ1-2,TRBV6-5,TRBD1,TGTGCCAGCAGTCCTACAGGGGCGGGCTACACCTTC,CASSPTGAGYTF
.,TRBJ2-2,TRBV7-7,TRBD1,TGTGCGACAGGGGGCACCGGGGAGCTGTTTTTT,CATGGTGELFF
few,TRBJ2-5,TRBV19,.,TGTGCCAGTAGTATCCCAGGGCTGGAGACCCAGTACTTC,CASSIPGLETQYF
.,TRBJ2-1,TRBV7-9,TRBD1,TGTGCCAGCAGCTTAGCGTCGATAGGACAGGCTTTGTCCTACAATGAGCAGTTCTTC,CASSLASIGQALSYNEQFF
.,TRBJ2-1,TRBV5-1,.,TGCGCCAGCAGCCCGAATGGACCCCTCTACAATGAGCAGTTCTTC,CASSPNGPLYNEQFF
.,TRBJ1-4,TRBV9,.,TGTGCCAGCAGCGTAGAGAGCGCAACTAATGAAAAACTGTTTTTT,CASSVESATNEKLFF
.,TRBJ2-5,TRBV3-1/TRBV3-2,.,TGTGCCAGCAGCCAAGGAGGGACCCCAGAGACCCAGTACTTC,CASSQGGTPETQYF
.,TRBJ2-7,TRBV5-1,.,TGCGCCAGCAGCACCGACACTAGGAACTACGAGCAGTACTTC,CASSTDTRNYEQYF
.,TRBJ1-2,TRBV5-1,TRBD1,TGCGCCAGCACGCCCACAGGGGAGATTGCCTATGGCTACACCTTC,CASTPTGEIAYGYTF
.,TRBJ1-2,TRBV28,.,TGTGCCAGCAGGTTGACAGACTATGGCTACACCTTC,CASRLTDYGYTF
.,TRBJ2-7,TRBV11-3,.,TGTGCCAGCAGCTTAGCTCCCCGGACTACCTACGAGCAGTACTTC,CASSLAPRTTYEQYF
.,TRBJ1-6,TRBV3-1/TRBV3-2,.,TGTGCCAGCAGCCAAATAGGATCACCCCTCCACTTT,CASSQIGSPLHF
.,TRBJ2-6,TRBV27,.,TGTGCCAGCAGTTCTGACGGATCTGGGGCCAACGTCCTGACTTTC,CASSSDGSGANVLTF
.,TRBJ1-3,TRBV5-1,.,TGCGCCAGCAGCCCCCCTGGAAACACCATATATTTT,CASSPPGNTIYF
.,TRBJ2-5,TRBV27,TRBD1,TGTGCCAGCAGAAGACAGGGTGTAGGGGAGACCCAGTACTTC,CASRRQGVGETQYF
.,TRBJ1-1,TRBV9,.,TGTGCCAGCAGCGTAAACAGTGGTTCGTTCACTGAAGCTTTCTTT,CASSVNSGSFTEAFF
.,TRBJ1-6,TRBV3-1/TRBV3-2,.,TGTGCCAGCAGCCAAGATCGGACAGATTATAATTCACCCCTCCACTTT,CASSQDRTDYNSPLHF